This T cell receptor beta chain was retrieved from a study of cytotoxic CD8 clonotypes in ibrutinib-treated CLL. Sequenced by immunoSEQ multiplex PCR; TCRdb stores in-frame clones only, minus some. The table lists some 130,000 clones, roughly three quarters of them singletons. Genomic DNA in a quantity of about 2.1 micrograms was derived from cryopreserved PBMCs for TCR beta libraries. Trimming took 4 bases from V and 6 from J; bases not matched to a gene: 5. The CDR3 runs to 14 residues. Per the germline V gene, CDR1 is MNHNY and CDR2 is SVGAGI (reference sequence). This TCR derives from a human donor with chronic lymphocytic leukemia. The rearrangement joins TRBV6-6 to TRBJ2-2; 7 bases agree with TRBD2. The material sequenced was PBMCs, taken after 24 months of ibrutinib treatment. The CDR3 here is CASSSLATAGELFF. The CDR3 coding sequence is TGTGCCAGCAGTTCACTAGCGACGGCCGGGGAGCTGTTTTTT.